The 14 T cell receptor beta chains given below trace back to one sample, sequenced in a study of OX40 agonist ivuxolimab in advanced cancers. Method: immunoSEQ multiplex PCR; TCRdb's copy keeps in-frame clones and lacks some. The table records tens of thousands of clones, 75% to 85% of them present only once. This material consisted of CD4+ or CD8+ T cells sorted from blood, taken in a trial of the OX40 agonist ivuxolimab. All receptors come from an adult with an advanced solid tumor such as melanoma, head and neck, liver or kidney cancer.

The CDR3, as DNA: TGTGCCAGCAGCCCTTTTAATGAGCAGTTCTTC. Translation gives CASSPFNEQFF. V gene TRBV7-9 combines with J gene TRBJ2-1; unclear D gene. The CDR3 has 11 amino acids. V was cut by 5 bases and J by 7 bases, with 6 bases left in between. Per germline, CDR1 SEHNR and CDR2 FQNEAQ (reference sequence).

A remark on this clone: This CDR3 is also generated by other DNA sequences in the sample. J is TRBJ2-7 and V is TRBV30; D is undetermined. The CDR3 extends over 12 amino acids. The V end lost 0 bases, the J end lost 0 bases, and 3 bases lay between the germline ends. Germline V gene sequence: CDR1 GTSNPN, CDR2 SVGIG (reference sequence). The CDR3 nucleotides are TGTGCCTGGAGTGTGAGCTCCTACGAGCAGTACTTC. It yields the protein CAWSVSSYEQYF.

The chain is built from TRBV2 and TRBJ1-2; D is unresolved. V was shortened by 3 bases and J by 8 bases, with 13 bases between the two germline ends. CDR1 and CDR2 from the germline V gene are SNHLY and FYNNEI. The CDR3 is 13 residues long. The CDR3 DNA reads as TGTGCCAGCAGTGACTCGTCGGTGAGGGGCTACACCTTC. Encoded protein: CASSDSSVRGYTF.

The gene calls are TRBV11-2 and TRBJ2-1, with 7 positions matching TRBD1. There are 13 residues in the CDR3. J was trimmed by 9 bases and V by 0 bases; bases with no gene match: 2. CDR1 and CDR2 from the germline V gene are SGHAT and FQNNGV. In DNA form, the CDR3 reads TGTGCCAGCAGCTTAGATCAGGGGGTTGAGCAGTTCTTC. Protein sequence: CASSLDQGVEQFF.

The genes are TRBV5-4 and TRBJ2-5; the match to TRBD1 covers 7 bases. The CDR3 is made up of 15 amino acids. Germline V lookup: CDR1 SGHNT, CDR2 YYREEE (reference sequence). Germline trimming cut 0 bases from V and 2 bases from J; bases unmatched to any gene: 4. CDR3 nucleotide sequence: TGTGCCAGCAGCTTGGCCGGCAGGGGGCAAGAGACCCAGTACTTC. It yields the protein CASSLAGRGQETQYF.

The V gene is TRBV28, the J gene TRBJ2-3; D is possibly TRBD2 (6 bases). V gave up 11 bases and J gave up 6 bases, with 18 bases separating them. Per germline, CDR1 MDHEN and CDR2 SYDVKM. The CDR3 has 13 amino acids. The CDR3 sequence is CAVSGLLRDTQYF. The CDR3 nucleotides read TGTGCCGTTTCGGGACTCCTGCGGGATACGCAGTATTTT.

V gene TRBV5-4 combines with J gene TRBJ2-5, with D unresolved. V gave up 1 base and J gave up 2 bases, with 6 bases separating them. There are 13 residues in the CDR3. From germline, CDR1 is SGHNT and CDR2 YYREEE (reference sequence). Here the CDR3 reads CASSLKGQETQYF. As DNA, the CDR3 is TGTGCCAGCAGCTTGAAGGGTCAAGAGACCCAGTACTTC.

This clone appeared once. The DNA for the CDR3 is TGTGCCAGCAGCCTAGCGGGCGAAACAGATACGCAGTATTTT. Its protein is CASSLAGETDTQYF. The V gene is TRBV6-1, the J gene TRBJ2-3, with 8 bases that match TRBD2. The V segment lost 6 bases and the J segment 3 bases; nucleotides outside the gene matches: 5. Germline CDR1 is MNHNS and CDR2 is SASEGT. The CDR3 runs to 14 residues.

The chain joins TRBV5-1 to TRBJ1-2, with D perhaps TRBD1 (5 bases). CDR1 SGHRS and CDR2 YFSETQ come from the germline V gene. The CDR3 consists of 13 residues. Trimming stripped 4 bases from V and 6 bases from J, with 13 bases between. In DNA form, the CDR3 reads TGCGCCAGCAGCCTCATGTTGGGACATGGCTACACCTTC. It encodes CASSLMLGHGYTF.

This sequence joins TRBV19 and TRBJ1-5; the D gene is possibly TRBD1 (5 bases). CDR1 and CDR2 from the germline V gene are LNHDA and SQIVND (reference sequence). Trimming left V 3 bases short and J 4 bases short, with 13 bases between. The CDR3 sequence is 15 residues long. CDR3 amino acids: CASSIQLAGNQPQHF. Here the CDR3 DNA reads TGTGCCAGTAGTATCCAATTGGCAGGGAATCAGCCCCAGCATTTT.

The chain recombines TRBV19 with TRBJ2-6; TRBD2 is a possible D gene (5 bases). Deletions cut 10 bases from V and 2 bases from J, with 18 bases between. Looked up from germline, CDR1 is LNHDA and CDR2 is SQIVND (reference sequence). The CDR3 has 16 amino acids. The CDR3 DNA is TGTGCCACCTTAAAGCGGAAGTTTCCTGGGGCCAACGTCCTGACTTTC. This sequence encodes CATLKRKFPGANVLTF.

V usage is TRBV9 and J usage is TRBJ2-7, with 7 bases matching TRBD1. V shed 2 bases and J 1 base; nucleotides not matched to a gene: 6. The CDR3 contains 15 residues. Per the germline V gene, CDR1 is SGDLS and CDR2 is YYNGEE. The CDR3 sequence: CASSVRGQNSYEQYF. CDR3 DNA sequence: TGTGCCAGCAGCGTGAGGGGACAGAATTCCTACGAGCAGTACTTC.

The chain recombines TRBV28 with TRBJ2-7; maybe TRBD1 (6 bases). V was shortened by 3 bases and J by 3 bases, with 12 bases between the two germline ends. Germline CDR1 and CDR2: MDHEN and SYDVKM. The CDR3 totals 14 residues. The CDR3 sequence: CASSLWQDSYEQYF. As DNA, the CDR3 is TGTGCCAGCAGTTTGTGGCAGGACAGCTACGAGCAGTACTTC.

This CDR3 is CAISELTGRGTDTQYF. CDR3 nucleotides: TGTGCCATCAGTGAGCTGACAGGGCGGGGGACAGATACGCAGTATTTT. This rearrangement joins TRBV10-3 to TRBJ2-3; TRBD1 or TRBD2 may be the D gene (7 bases each). V lost 2 bases, J lost 3 bases, and 15 bases lay in between. CDR1 is ENHRY, CDR2 SYGVKD, per germline. This CDR3 region has 16 residues.